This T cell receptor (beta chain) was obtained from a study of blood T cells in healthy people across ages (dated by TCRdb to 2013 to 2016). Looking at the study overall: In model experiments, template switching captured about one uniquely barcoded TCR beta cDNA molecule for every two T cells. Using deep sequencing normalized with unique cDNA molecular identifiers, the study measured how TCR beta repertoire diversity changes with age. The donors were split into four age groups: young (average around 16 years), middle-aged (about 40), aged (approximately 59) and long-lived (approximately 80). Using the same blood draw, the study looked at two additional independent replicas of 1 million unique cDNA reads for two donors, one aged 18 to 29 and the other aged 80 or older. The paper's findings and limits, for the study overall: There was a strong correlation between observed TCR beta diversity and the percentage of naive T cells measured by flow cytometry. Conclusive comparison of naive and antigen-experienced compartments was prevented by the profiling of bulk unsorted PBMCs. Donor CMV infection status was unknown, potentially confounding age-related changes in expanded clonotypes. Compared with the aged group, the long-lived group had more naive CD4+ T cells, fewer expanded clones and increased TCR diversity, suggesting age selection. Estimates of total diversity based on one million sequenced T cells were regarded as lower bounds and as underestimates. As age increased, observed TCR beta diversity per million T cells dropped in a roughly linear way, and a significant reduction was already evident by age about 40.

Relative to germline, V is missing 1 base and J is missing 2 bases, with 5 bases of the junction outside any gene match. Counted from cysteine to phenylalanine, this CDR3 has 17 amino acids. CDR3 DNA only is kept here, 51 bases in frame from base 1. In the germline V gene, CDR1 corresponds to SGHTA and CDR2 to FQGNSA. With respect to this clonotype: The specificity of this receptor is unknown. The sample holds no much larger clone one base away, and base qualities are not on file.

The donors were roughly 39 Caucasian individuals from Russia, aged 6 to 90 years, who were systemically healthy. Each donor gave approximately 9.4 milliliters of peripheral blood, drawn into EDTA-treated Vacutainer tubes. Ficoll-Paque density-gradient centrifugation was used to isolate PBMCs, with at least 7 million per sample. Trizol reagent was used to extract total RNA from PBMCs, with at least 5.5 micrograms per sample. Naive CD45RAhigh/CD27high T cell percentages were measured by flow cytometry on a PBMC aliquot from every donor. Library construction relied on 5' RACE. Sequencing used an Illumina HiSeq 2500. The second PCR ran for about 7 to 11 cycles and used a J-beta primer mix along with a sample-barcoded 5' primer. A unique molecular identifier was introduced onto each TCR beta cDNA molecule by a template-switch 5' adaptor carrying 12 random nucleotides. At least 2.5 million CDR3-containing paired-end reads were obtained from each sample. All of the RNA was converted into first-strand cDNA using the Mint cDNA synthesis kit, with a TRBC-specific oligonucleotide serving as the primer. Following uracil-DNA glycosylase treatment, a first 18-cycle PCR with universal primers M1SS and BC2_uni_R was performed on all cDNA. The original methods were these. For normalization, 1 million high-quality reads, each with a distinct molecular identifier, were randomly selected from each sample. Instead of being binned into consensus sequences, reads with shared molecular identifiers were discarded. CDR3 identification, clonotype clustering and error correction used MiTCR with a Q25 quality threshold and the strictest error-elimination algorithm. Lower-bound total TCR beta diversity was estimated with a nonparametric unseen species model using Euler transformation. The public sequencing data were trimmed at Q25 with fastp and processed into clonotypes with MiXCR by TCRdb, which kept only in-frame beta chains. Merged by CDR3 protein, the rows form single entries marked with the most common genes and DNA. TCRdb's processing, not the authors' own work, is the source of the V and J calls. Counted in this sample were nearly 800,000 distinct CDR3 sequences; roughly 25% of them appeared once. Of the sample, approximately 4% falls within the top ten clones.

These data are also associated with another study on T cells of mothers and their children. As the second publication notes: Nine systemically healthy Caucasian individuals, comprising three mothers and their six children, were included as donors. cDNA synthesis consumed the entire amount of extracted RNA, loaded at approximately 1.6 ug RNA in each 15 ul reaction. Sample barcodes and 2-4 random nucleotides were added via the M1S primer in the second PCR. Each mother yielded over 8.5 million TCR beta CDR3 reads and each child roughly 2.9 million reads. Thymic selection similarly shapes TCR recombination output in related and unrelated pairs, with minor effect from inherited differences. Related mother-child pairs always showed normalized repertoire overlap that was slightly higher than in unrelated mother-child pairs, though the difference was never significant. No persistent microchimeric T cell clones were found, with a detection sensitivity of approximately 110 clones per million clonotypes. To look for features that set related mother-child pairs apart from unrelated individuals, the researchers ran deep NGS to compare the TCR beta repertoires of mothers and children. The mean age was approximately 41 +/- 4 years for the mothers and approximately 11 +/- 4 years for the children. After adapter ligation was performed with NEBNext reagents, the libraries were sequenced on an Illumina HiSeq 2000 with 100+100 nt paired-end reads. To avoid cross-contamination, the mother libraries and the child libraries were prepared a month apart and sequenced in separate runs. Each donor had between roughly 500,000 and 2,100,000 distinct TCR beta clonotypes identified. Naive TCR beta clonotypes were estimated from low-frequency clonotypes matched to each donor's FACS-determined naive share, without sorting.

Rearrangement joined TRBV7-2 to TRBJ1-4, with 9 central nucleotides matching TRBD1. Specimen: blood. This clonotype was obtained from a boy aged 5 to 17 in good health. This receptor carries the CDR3 CASSLGTGVLTNEKLFF. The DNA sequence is TGTGCCAGCAGCTTAGGGACAGGGGTATTGACTAATGAAAAACTGTTTTTT.